This TCR beta chain is drawn from a study of OX40 agonist ivuxolimab in advanced cancers. Background for the entire study: The costimulatory receptor OX40 (CD134) was targeted by ivuxolimab, a fully human IgG2 agonistic monoclonal antibody. Peripheral TCRbeta sequencing aimed to test whether ivuxolimab altered TCR sequence diversity and caused clonal T-cell expansion. Among the roughly 50 dose-escalation patients, approximately 20 had hepatocellular carcinoma, roughly 15 melanoma, 9 renal cell carcinoma and 9 head and neck cancer. Three dose-escalation patients achieved partial responses, one with hepatocellular carcinoma and two with cutaneous melanoma. A male proportion of under 85% and a mean age of 60 years, ranging from roughly 23 to 85, were recorded for the dose-escalation cohort. The monotherapy dose-escalation portion (N of about 49 patients) of the phase I ivuxolimab trial is reported in the paper. Patients were allowed to have had prior anti-PD-1, anti-PD-L1 or anti-CTLA-4 therapy, and approximately 40% of the dose-escalation patients had been treated with checkpoint inhibitors. Intravenous ivuxolimab was administered to patients every 2 weeks at six dose levels: 0.01, 0.1, 0.3, 1.5, 3 and 10 mg/kg.

To note about this clone: Its target antigen remains unknown. No much larger clone is present one base from it, and per-base qualities are unavailable.

General study outcomes and caveats: Low levels of normalized T-cell clonal expansion were also shown by some nonresponding patients. In the 0.1-3.0 mg/kg groups, partial responders had among the lowest normalized peripheral clonal expansion, particularly in CD8+ T cells. Which antigens the clonally expanded peripheral T cells were specific for was not determined. Clonal expansion of both CD4+ and CD8+ blood T cells was observed from baseline to week 6 at doses 0.1 to 3.0 mg/kg. After ivuxolimab, CD8+ T cells had more expanded clones than CD4+ T cells on average.

Genomic DNA was extracted from sorted cells for sequencing of the TCRbeta CDR3 region. TCRbeta CDR3 regions were sequenced using the immunoSEQ Assay. TCRdb took over this immuneACCESS table, retaining in-frame rearrangements with V and J assigned. Such tables are incomplete; in checked studies, under half of the missing clones stem from an unresolved V gene, and the remainder is unexplained. A total of approximately 66,000 clones appear in this sample, 80% to 90% of them only once. Under 0.75% of the sample goes to the ten largest clones. Patients with autoimmune disease history or receiving systemic immunosuppression were excluded from the trial. In every dose cohort, peripheral blood was drawn for TCR sequencing at baseline, cycle 4 day 1, and cycle 7 day 1. Samples were obtained from an open-label, multicenter, first-in-human phase I dose-escalation trial of ivuxolimab. Adults with locally advanced or metastatic melanoma, renal cell carcinoma, hepatocellular carcinoma or head and neck squamous cell carcinoma were enrolled in the trial. Before TCR sequencing, CD4+ T cells and CD8+ T cells from peripheral blood were sorted into separate populations.

The CDR3 starts with the cysteine, ends with the phenylalanine, and has 11 residues. Only CDR3 DNA remains: 33 bases, in frame from the first base. Looking up the germline V gene yields CDR1 SQVTM and CDR2 ANQGSEA. V lost 2 bases and J lost 4 bases; the stretch between them is 3 bases long. This chain is built from TRBV29-1 and TRBJ1-3, with no confidently assigned D gene. Sample: CD4+ or CD8+ T cells sorted from blood, taken in a trial of the OX40 agonist ivuxolimab. This receptor was obtained from an adult with an advanced solid tumor such as melanoma, head and neck, liver or kidney cancer. The encoded CDR3 is CSVELGNTIYF. The DNA is TGCAGCGTTGAACTGGGAAACACCATATATTTT.